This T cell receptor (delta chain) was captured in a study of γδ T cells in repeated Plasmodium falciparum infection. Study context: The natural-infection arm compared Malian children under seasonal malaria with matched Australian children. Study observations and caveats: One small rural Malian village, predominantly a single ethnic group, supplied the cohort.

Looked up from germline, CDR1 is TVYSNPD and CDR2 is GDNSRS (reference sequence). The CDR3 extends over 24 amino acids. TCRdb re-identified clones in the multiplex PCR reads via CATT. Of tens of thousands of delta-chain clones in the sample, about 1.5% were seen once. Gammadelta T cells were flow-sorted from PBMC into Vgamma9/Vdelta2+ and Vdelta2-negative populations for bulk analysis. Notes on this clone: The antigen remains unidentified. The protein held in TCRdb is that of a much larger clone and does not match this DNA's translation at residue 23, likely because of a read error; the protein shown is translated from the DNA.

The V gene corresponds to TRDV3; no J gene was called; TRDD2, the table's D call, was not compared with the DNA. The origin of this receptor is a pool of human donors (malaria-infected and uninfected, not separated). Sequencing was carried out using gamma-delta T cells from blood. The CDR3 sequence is CAFTALRPSYIRTGIARYTDKLTF. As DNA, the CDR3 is TGTGCCTTCACAGCTCTAAGGCCTTCCTATATACGTACCGGCATTGCTCGGTACACCGATAAACTCACCTTT.